A single sample gave rise to the 24 T cell receptor beta chains below, sequenced in a study of control samples from healthy donors and cancer patients. Sequencing used immunoSEQ multiplex PCR; TCRdb keeps in-frame clones, though not all of them. The table has 96,000 or so clones, about 92% seen once. Sequenced material: blood. The receptors shown here come from a man aged 18 to 30 in good health.

The J gene is TRBJ2-7, the V gene TRBV30, with TRBD1 matching 10 bases. CDR1 GTSNPN and CDR2 SVGIG come from the germline V gene (reference sequence). The CDR3 sequence is 19 residues long. The V gene end was trimmed by 2 bases and the J gene end by 0 bases; junction bases not matched to a gene: 16. CDR3 sequence: CAWSWGLGGQGQYSYEQYF. CDR3 bases: TGTGCCTGGAGTTGGGGGCTAGGGGGACAGGGGCAATACTCCTACGAGCAGTACTTC.

On this clone itself: Compared with germline, one end of the junction differs, possibly owing to a read error. This chain links TRBV7-3 with TRBJ2-3; D is unclear. The CDR3 is 13 residues long. From germline, CDR1 is SGHTA and CDR2 FQGTGA. CDR3 protein: CASSPTLTDTQYF. The CDR3 bases are TGTGCCAGCAGCCCCACTCTAACAGACACGCAGTATTTT.

A single count supports this clone. The rearrangement links TRBV19 to TRBJ1-1; D is undetermined. This CDR3 spans 12 amino acids. Germline CDR1 LNHDA, CDR2 SQIVND (reference sequence). The V gene lost 5 bases and the J gene lost 5 bases, with 9 bases spanning the gap. The DNA for the CDR3 is TGTGCCAGTAGTTTCCAGAGGACTGAAGCTTTCTTT. Translated: CASSFQRTEAFF.

The chain carries TRBV5-1 and TRBJ2-7, with D uncertain. V lost 4 bases and J 3 bases, leaving 17 bases between the germline ends. The CDR3 consists of 15 residues. CDR1 and CDR2 from the germline V gene are SGHRS and YFSETQ. DNA of the CDR3: TGCGCCAGCAGCGTTGGAAGCCCGGAACTCTACGAGCAGTACTTC. This gives the protein CASSVGSPELYEQYF.

The chain uses TRBV7-8 and TRBJ2-5, with 9 bases that match TRBD2. This CDR3 contains 15 residues. The V and J ends lost 2 bases and 4 bases, in that order; junction bases with no gene match: 5. CDR1 and CDR2 (germline): SGHVS, FQNEAQ. This CDR3 reads CASSLPLAGSETQYF. The CDR3 bases are TGTGCCAGCAGCTTACCTCTAGCGGGGTCAGAGACCCAGTACTTC.

The CDR3 sequence is CASSPSTQETQYF. The CDR3 region has the DNA TGTGCCAGCAGCCCAAGTACTCAAGAGACCCAGTACTTC. This chain connects TRBV7-3 to TRBJ2-5; no reliable D call. The germline V and J ends were trimmed by 5 bases and 2 bases, with 9 bases remaining between them. Germline V gene lookup returns CDR1 SGHTA and CDR2 FQGTGA. The length of the CDR3 is 13 residues.

The chain recombines TRBV6-5 with TRBJ2-1; D may be TRBD2 (5 bases). The CDR3 covers 12 residues. V lost 6 bases and J lost 8, with 11 bases in between. Germline CDR1 MNHEY, CDR2 SVGAGI. This CDR3 is CASRRETDEQFF. CDR3 nucleotides: TGTGCCAGCAGGAGGGAAACGGATGAGCAGTTCTTC.

The chain uses TRBV3-1 (or the pseudogene TRBV3-2) and TRBJ1-2, with D unclear. The CDR3 spans 13 residues. Germline CDR1 is LGHDT and CDR2 is YNNKEL (reference sequence). Trimming pared 0 bases from V and 2 bases from J, leaving 4 bases between. CDR3 coding DNA: TGTGCCAGCAGCCAAGATTGGAACTATGGCTACACCTTC. Protein product: CASSQDWNYGYTF.

The chain carries TRBV7-7 and TRBJ2-3; D is possibly TRBD2 (6 bases). Trimming shortened V by 2 bases and J by 1 base, and 19 bases separated the two germline ends. The CDR3 has 18 residues. Germline V gene data show CDR1 as SSHAT and CDR2 as FNYEAQ (reference sequence). The CDR3: CASSLFVPGAGGTDTQYF. The CDR3 DNA reads TGTGCCAGCAGCTTATTTGTGCCGGGAGCCGGGGGCACAGATACGCAGTATTTT.

The chain links TRBV30 to TRBJ1-5, with D possibly being TRBD1 (5 bases). The CDR3 covers 13 residues. CDR1 and CDR2 from the germline V gene are GTSNPN and SVGIG (reference sequence). V was pared by 5 bases and J by 5 bases, with 13 bases between. The CDR3 DNA follows: TGTGCCTGGGGGACTATAAGGTATCAGCCCCAGCATTTT. Amino acid sequence: CAWGTIRYQPQHF.

J is TRBJ2-3 and V is TRBV7-3; the D gene could be TRBD1 or TRBD2 (5 bases each). V lost 5 bases to trimming and J lost 0 bases, with 12 bases between them. CDR1 is SGHTA, CDR2 FQGTGA, per germline. This CDR3 region has 15 residues. The CDR3 sequence is CASSLEGSSTDTQYF. Written as DNA, the CDR3 is TGTGCCAGCAGCCTCGAGGGGTCTAGCACAGATACGCAGTATTTT.

J is TRBJ2-1 and V is TRBV27, with 9 nucleotides matching TRBD2. V lost 9 bases and J lost 3; bases outside the gene matches: 9. Germline V CDR1 and CDR2: MNHEY, SMNVEV (reference sequence). The CDR3 runs to 15 residues. The CDR3 region has the DNA TGTGCCAGTCTCCCCCTACTAGCGGGCTACAATGAGCAGTTCTTC. Amino acid sequence: CASLPLLAGYNEQFF.

V and J are TRBV6-2 or TRBV6-3 and TRBJ2-7; TRBD2 aligns across 7 bases. CDR1 and CDR2 (germline): MNHEY, SVGEGT. CDR3 length equals 14 residues. V shed 4 bases, J shed 9 bases, and the junction held 12 bases outside the gene matches. This CDR3 is CASSWDYAYSGQYF. The CDR3 DNA reads TGTGCCAGCAGTTGGGACTACGCCTACTCTGGGCAGTACTTC.

The chain couples TRBV19 to TRBJ1-1; TRBD1 matches at 7 bases. V was clipped by 5 bases and J by 4 bases; unmatched bases: 7. Germline CDR1 is LNHDA and CDR2 is SQIVND (reference sequence). This CDR3 region has 14 residues. CDR3 DNA sequence: TGTGCCAGTAGTCCCGACAGGGCTGGCACTGAAGCTTTCTTT. Translation: CASSPDRAGTEAFF.

The CDR3 region is CASSEAQTDTQYF. The CDR3 region has the DNA TGTGCCAGCAGTGAAGCGCAGACAGATACGCAGTATTTT. The chain has TRBV2 and TRBJ2-3; no firm D call. V was trimmed by 0 bases and J by 3 bases, leaving 4 bases between them. This CDR3 spans 13 amino acids. The V gene's germline CDR1 is SNHLY and CDR2 FYNNEI.

The V gene is TRBV6-5, the J gene TRBJ1-1; 11 nucleotides line up with TRBD1. The V segment lost 7 bases and the J segment 1 base; nucleotides outside the gene matches: 5. This CDR3 region has 15 residues. Germline CDR1 reads MNHEY; CDR2 reads SVGAGI. CDR3 in DNA: TGTGCCAGCACGGGACAGGGGGTAAAGAACACTGAAGCTTTCTTT. It translates to CASTGQGVKNTEAFF.

The genes are TRBV7-2 and TRBJ2-5; 10 bases agree with TRBD1. This CDR3 has 15 residues. V trimming: 1 base; J trimming: 7 bases; junction bases outside the gene matches: 6. CDR1 SGHTA and CDR2 FQGNSA come from the germline V gene. In nucleotides, the CDR3 is TGTGCCAGCAGCTTAGGCGGGACAGGGGACGCGACCCAGTACTTC. This encodes CASSLGGTGDATQYF.

The gene calls are TRBV25-1 and TRBJ2-7; 9 bases fit TRBD1. Trimming took 2 bases from V and 2 from J; bases not matched to a gene: 4. This CDR3 is built from 15 residues. Germline loops: CDR1 MGHDK, CDR2 SYGVNS. CDR3 sequence: CASSEGGTGTYEQYF. The CDR3 DNA is TGTGCCAGCAGTGAAGGGGGGACAGGGACCTACGAGCAGTACTTC.

V and J are TRBV19 and TRBJ1-1; D not certain. V was pared by 2 bases and J by 0 bases, with 7 bases between. Germline V lookup: CDR1 LNHDA, CDR2 SQIVND (reference sequence). This CDR3 has 14 amino acids. The CDR3 DNA is TGTGCCAGTAGTATAAAGACCCTGAACACTGAAGCTTTCTTT. This translates into CASSIKTLNTEAFF. Full variable domain (missing parts from reference TRBV19 and TRBJ1-1): DGGITQSPKYLFRKEGQNVTLSCEQNLNHDAMYWYRQDPGQGLRLIYYSQIVNDFQKGDIAEGYSVSREKKESFPLTVTSAQKNPTAFYLCASSIKTLNTEAFFGQGTRLTVV.

This clone was picked up one time. V is TRBV7-8 and J is TRBJ1-1, with D possibly being TRBD1 (6 bases). V was shortened by 9 bases and J by 0 bases, with 11 bases between the two germline ends. This CDR3 comprises 13 residues. Germline V gene data show CDR1 as SGHVS and CDR2 as FQNEAQ. CDR3 loop: CASRDNLNTEAFF. The CDR3 region has the DNA TGTGCCAGTAGGGACAATTTGAACACTGAAGCTTTCTTT.

The chain has TRBV2 and TRBJ2-4; the D gene could be TRBD1 or TRBD2 (5 bases each). The CDR3 spans 15 residues. V lost 6 bases to trimming and J lost 5 bases, with 17 bases between them. The V gene's germline CDR1 is SNHLY and CDR2 FYNNEI. CDR3 DNA: TGTGCCAGCAGGGAAACAACCGGGGCAGAAAACATTCAGTACTTC. Translation gives CASRETTGAENIQYF. Variable domain in full (rest from reference TRBV2 and TRBJ2-4): EPEVTQTPSHQVTQMGQEVILRCVPISNHLYFYWYRQILGQKVEFLVSFYNNEISEKSEIFDDQFSVERPDGSNFTLKIRSTKLEDSAMYFCASRETTGAENIQYFGAGTRLSVL.

The chain uses TRBV25-1 and TRBJ1-1; TRBD1 might be the D (6 bases). Per germline, CDR1 MGHDK and CDR2 SYGVNS. Trimming cost V 6 bases and J 7 bases, with 12 bases left between them. This CDR3 comprises 12 residues. The DNA for the CDR3 is TGTGCCAGCAGCCCGGGGGGACATGAAGCTTTCTTT. Protein product: CASSPGGHEAFF.

This clone appeared a single time. This chain connects TRBV19 to TRBJ1-6, with D unclear. Germline CDR1 LNHDA, CDR2 SQIVND (reference sequence). Trimming pared 5 bases from V and 7 bases from J, leaving 9 bases between. The CDR3 length is 13 residues. The CDR3 protein is CASSVSENSPLHF. The CDR3 DNA is TGTGCCAGTAGTGTGTCGGAGAATTCACCCCTCCACTTT.

V gene TRBV6-2 or TRBV6-3 combines with J gene TRBJ2-7; D is possibly TRBD2 (5 bases). Germline values: CDR1 MNHEY, CDR2 SVGEGT. This CDR3 has 13 residues. Trimming pared 0 bases from V and 4 bases from J, leaving 7 bases between. The CDR3 nucleotides read TGTGCCAGCAGTTACTCGACGGGGTACGAGCAGTACTTC. As protein: CASSYSTGYEQYF.